The source of this TCR beta chain is a study of blood T cell repertoires in COVID-19. Study-level background: The United States, Italy and Spain provided the acute and convalescent COVID-19 samples.

Original handling: Amplifying reference gene primers gave estimates of nucleated cell counts. TCRdb's copy holds only in-frame clones and misses some; the assay was immunoSEQ multiplex PCR. Clone size and V and J calls were adopted from that table, with D and trimming inferred from the DNA. The table includes 200,000 to 250,000 clones, about 82% detected once. Trimming at V came to 1 base and at J to 3 bases, leaving 3 bases not matched to a gene. Germline V gene sequence: CDR1 SGHAT, CDR2 FQNNGV. This CDR3 comprises 16 residues. The V gene is TRBV11-2, the J gene TRBJ2-1, with 10 bases aligning to TRBD2. The specimen sequenced was peripheral blood. The clonotype originates from a woman in her 70s with COVID-19, enrolled during active disease. The CDR3 region is CASSLGIAGGYNEQFF. CDR3 DNA sequence: TGTGCCAGCAGCTTAGGAATAGCGGGGGGCTACAATGAGCAGTTCTTC.